Below, 15 T cell receptor beta chains from the same sample are listed, as sequenced in a study of OX40 agonist ivuxolimab in advanced cancers. Assay: immunoSEQ multiplex PCR; the TCRdb copy retains only in-frame clones and omits some. The repertoire holds roughly 17,000 clones, with 80% to 90% as singletons. The sequenced sample was CD4+ or CD8+ T cells sorted from blood, obtained in a trial of the OX40 agonist ivuxolimab. These receptors all come from an adult with an advanced solid tumor such as melanoma, head and neck, liver or kidney cancer.

This clone has a handful of counts. The rearrangement uses TRBV19 and TRBJ2-1; 8 positions match TRBD1. The germline V gene has CDR1 LNHDA and CDR2 SQIVND (reference sequence). The length of the CDR3 is 17 residues. V lost 7 bases to trimming and J lost 4 bases; unmatched junction nucleotides: 15. The CDR3 is CASTDRDPGVGYNEQFF. The CDR3 DNA sequence: TGTGCCAGTACGGACAGGGACCCGGGAGTCGGTTACAATGAGCAGTTCTTC.

V gene TRBV6-5 combines with J gene TRBJ1-2, with a tentative D call TRBD1 (6 bases). The CDR3 is 13 residues long. CDR1 is MNHEY and CDR2 is SVGAGI in the germline V gene. Between the trimmed V and J ends, which lost 5 bases and 7 bases, there was a span of 14 bases. CDR3 sequence: CASSPQGWAGYTF. DNA of the CDR3: TGTGCCAGCAGTCCGCAGGGGTGGGCTGGCTACACCTTC.

V usage is TRBV7-9 and J usage is TRBJ2-5; D possibly corresponds to TRBD2 (6 bases). Looked up from germline, CDR1 is SEHNR and CDR2 is FQNEAQ (reference sequence). V was shortened by 4 bases and J by 2 bases, with 17 bases between the two germline ends. This CDR3 is 16 amino acids long. The CDR3: CASSSPTGGTQETQYF. Here the CDR3 DNA reads TGTGCCAGCAGCTCCCCCACCGGGGGTACTCAAGAGACCCAGTACTTC.

V usage is TRBV5-8 and J usage is TRBJ1-4; D remains unclear. This CDR3 comprises 14 residues. Per germline, CDR1 SGHTS and CDR2 YDEGEE. The ends were cut back, 5 bases at V and 8 bases at J, with 16 bases in the middle. CDR3 region: CASRQRDLGEKLFF. CDR3 DNA sequence: TGTGCCAGCAGGCAAAGGGATTTGGGGGAAAAACTGTTTTTT.

The chain recombines TRBV29-1 with TRBJ2-5, with 10 bases aligning to TRBD2. The CDR3 loop spans 16 amino acids. Per the germline V gene, CDR1 is SQVTM and CDR2 is ANQGSEA. V trimming: 5 bases; J trimming: 2 bases; junction bases outside the gene matches: 11. The chain's CDR3 is CSVSSLAGAHQETQYF. Written as DNA, the CDR3 is TGCAGCGTTAGCTCTCTAGCGGGGGCCCATCAAGAGACCCAGTACTTC.

This clone was seen a few times. CDR3 loop: CAWGPLWAFF. CDR3 sequence (DNA): TGTGCCTGGGGCCCTTTGTGGGCTTTCTTT. The genes are TRBV30 and TRBJ1-1; D gene uncertain. Germline CDR1 reads GTSNPN; CDR2 reads SVGIG (reference sequence). V was shortened by 5 bases and J by 11 bases, with 12 bases between the two germline ends. This CDR3 has 10 amino acids.

The J gene is TRBJ2-3, the V gene TRBV19, with 7 bases identical to TRBD2. Germline values: CDR1 LNHDA, CDR2 SQIVND (reference sequence). V shed 1 base and J 4 bases; nucleotides not matched to a gene: 5. The CDR3 sequence is 15 residues long. The CDR3 is CASSIGGSEADTQYF. DNA for the CDR3: TGTGCCAGTAGTATAGGCGGGAGCGAAGCAGATACGCAGTATTTT.

By sample share, this clone is medium-sized. J is TRBJ1-1 and V is TRBV7-9; no definite D call. This CDR3 contains 13 residues. Germline V gene data show CDR1 as SEHNR and CDR2 as FQNEAQ (reference sequence). V lost 0 bases, J lost 1 base, and 3 bases lay in between. The CDR3 DNA reads TGTGCCAGCAGCTTAGCGGAGAACACTGAAGCTTTCTTT. Translation gives CASSLAENTEAFF.

The chain employs TRBV6-4 and TRBJ2-3; TRBD2 is a possible D gene (5 bases). The V end was cut by 6 bases, the J end by 2 bases, with 12 bases between. CDR3 length: 14 amino acids. Germline CDR1 reads MRHNA; CDR2 reads SNTAGT. The CDR3 DNA is TGTGCCAGCAGAGATAGCGAGGACACAGATACGCAGTATTTT. Protein sequence: CASRDSEDTDTQYF.

This sequence joins TRBV10-3 and TRBJ2-7; D tentatively fits TRBD1 or TRBD2 (6 bases each). Germline CDR1 is ENHRY and CDR2 is SYGVKD. This CDR3 is built from 12 residues. V was trimmed by 3 bases and J by 4 bases, leaving 7 bases between them. CDR3 DNA sequence: TGTGCCATCAGTGAAGGGGGGTACGAGCAGTACTTC. As protein: CAISEGGYEQYF.

This chain connects TRBV28 to TRBJ2-7, with D possibly matching TRBD1 (5 bases). The ends were cut back, 5 bases at V and 12 bases at J, with 20 bases in the middle. Looked up from germline, CDR1 is MDHEN and CDR2 is SYDVKM. There are 13 residues in the CDR3. CDR3 sequence reads: CASSPRGAEEPYF. In DNA form, the CDR3 reads TGTGCCAGCAGTCCCCGTGGGGCGGAAGAACCGTACTTC.

The CDR3 region is CASNSGTSGPPRTGELFF. The DNA for the CDR3 is TGTGCCAGTAATTCTGGGACTAGCGGTCCTCCGCGGACCGGGGAGCTGTTTTTT. The gene calls are TRBV19 and TRBJ2-2; 11 bases agree with TRBD2. The trim removed 7 bases at V and 5 bases at J, leaving 15 bases unmatched. The germline gives CDR1 LNHDA, CDR2 SQIVND (reference sequence). This CDR3 region has 18 residues.

The genes are TRBV29-1 and TRBJ2-7, with D perhaps TRBD1 (5 bases). The CDR3 totals 12 residues. From germline, CDR1 is SQVTM and CDR2 ANQGSEA. Trimming removed 4 bases from V and 2 bases from J, with 9 bases in between. The CDR3 is CSVVGVPYEQYF. As DNA, the CDR3 is TGCAGCGTTGTAGGGGTGCCCTACGAGCAGTACTTC.

This chain uses TRBV7-3 with TRBJ2-3, with 10 bases that match TRBD2. The CDR3 spans 15 residues. Per the germline V gene, CDR1 is SGHTA and CDR2 is FQGTGA. Trimming at V came to 0 bases and at J to 8 bases, leaving 5 bases not matched to a gene. The CDR3, as DNA: TGTGCCAGCAGCTTAACCGGCGGGACTAGCGTTACGCAGTATTTT. Protein: CASSLTGGTSVTQYF.

This clone showed up just a few times. V is TRBV6-1 and J is TRBJ2-1; no clear D. This CDR3 has 12 amino acids. In germline, CDR1 is MNHNS, CDR2 SASEGT. The V end was cut by 7 bases, the J end by 4 bases, with 8 bases between. CDR3 amino acids: CASMSVYNEQFF. As DNA, the CDR3 is TGTGCCAGCATGAGCGTATACAATGAGCAGTTCTTC.